The sequence of this T cell receptor (beta chain) was determined in a study of cytomegalovirus exposure and HLA in healthy donors. Trimming left V 1 base short and J 2 bases short, with 20 bases between. Germline V CDR1 and CDR2: SEHNR, FQNEAQ (reference sequence). The CDR3 is 18 amino acids. The PCR ran on 60 Vbeta and 13 Jbeta primers. Only in-frame clones appear in the TCRdb table, and some are missing; sequencing was by immunoSEQ multiplex PCR. The data hold 180,000 or so clones, with roughly three quarters observed a single time. Findings of the study overall: Reports showed the classifier diagnosing cytomegalovirus status with high specificity and sensitivity.

On this clone itself: The antigen remains undetermined.

The chain recombines TRBV7-9 with TRBJ2-5; TRBD1 is a possible D gene (5 bases). The sequence derives from a woman in her fifties or sixties in good health and CMV-seronegative. Material for sequencing was PBMCs. Written as DNA, the CDR3 is TGTGCCAGCAGCTTAGGATTCGGTTCAGGGCTGGGTCAAGAGACCCAGTACTTC. Translating gives CASSLGFGSGLGQETQYF.